This TCR beta chain was observed in a study of shared clonotypes between healthy human individuals (dated by TCRdb to 2018 to 2021). Turning to the overall study: A couple of women and a few men aged 18 to 49 years were included in the cohort. For each donor, CD4 naive and CD4 memory were each run on three plates, CD8 naive on two plates, and CD8 memory on one plate. Blood TCR repertoires of 5 or 6 healthy adults were deeply sequenced to estimate repertoire size and the extent of clonotype sharing between individuals. Libraries were prepared and TCR repertoires were sequenced by different laboratories using diverse techniques, in order to increase sequencing depth and limit assay-specific biases. Per donor, leukapheresis produced somewhere between about 0.9 and 9.5 billion PBMCs.

Spanning cysteine to phenylalanine, the CDR3 consists of 15 amino acids. Solely the CDR3 DNA is kept, with 45 bases framed from the first base. At the junction V is shortened by 6 bases and J by 2 bases; bases outside the gene matches: 8. Looking up the germline V gene yields CDR1 SGHAT and CDR2 FQNNGV. The donors were healthy, HIV-negative adults who had no recently reported acute infections or vaccinations. Every donor was a Caucasian adult living in Nashville, Tennessee, USA. CD4+ T cells were enriched by magnetic negative selection; naive cells were then positively selected on CD45RA, and the negative fraction formed the memory subset. Blood was collected by leukapheresis, and PBMCs were isolated by Ficoll-Histopaque density gradient centrifugation and then cryopreserved in liquid nitrogen vapor phase. Analytical flow cytometry was used to check the purity and quantity of every magnetically sorted T cell population. Each sorted fraction had its genomic DNA isolated and then quantified by UV absorbance on a Nanodrop 2000c.

About this clone: Its antigen is currently not known. Base-call qualities are not available, and no considerably larger clone is one nucleotide away.

TCR CDR3 regions were amplified from genomic DNA by multiplex PCR using the deep immunoSEQ assay. Genomic DNA extracted from each cell subset was distributed evenly over all wells of several immunoSEQ 96-well plates, and each plate served as one replicate. For sorted subsets, each replicate PCR was loaded with around 220 ng genomic DNA, equivalent to 30,000 to 35,000 T cell genomes. The purified libraries were quantified using a Qubit 3.0 fluorometer, sized with a Bioanalyzer 2100, and then quantified again using the KAPA Library Quantification kit. Every immunoSEQ 96-well plate was sequenced on a separate single-read 150-cycle Illumina NextSeq 550 flow cell. As for how the authors treated the data: Because only junctional sequences without quality scores were contained in the immunoSEQ output, filtering matching that applied to full-length reads could not be performed. To assign V/J genes and CDR3, sequences were annotated against IMGT germline references using PyIR, a Python wrapper for IgBLAST v1.9. Reads with weak V/J assignments (E-value above 1e-6), missing CDR3, stop codons, out-of-frame junctions, or ambiguous translated residues were removed. V3J clonotypes were defined by identical inferred V gene, J gene, and CDR3 amino acid sequence. To compute the percentage overlap between repertoires, the number of shared unique clonotypes was divided by the size of the smaller repertoire. RTK rarefaction, the Chao1 estimator, and Recon v2.1 estimates of unobserved clonotypes were used to assess repertoire richness. Generation probabilities were computed with OLGA for all TCRbeta clonotypes obtained by the gDNA method from several donors. In its TCRdb copy, this immuneACCESS table keeps in-frame sequences only and misses some clones. Where compared with another copy, unresolved V genes explain less than half of these, and the others have no known cause. V and J calls and clone size are copied from that table; D and trimming were computed from the DNA. The sample table lists around 600,000 clones, more than 95% of them with a count of one. The top ten constitute 0.045% to 0.06% of the sample.

Overall study results and their limits: Across four donors, around 5% of naive CD4, approximately 3.6% of naive CD8, roughly 2.3% of memory CD4, and 0.3% to 0.45% of memory CD8 clonotypes were shared. Because the study included a small number of donors, the genetic and exposure-history diversity represented was limited. Sampling was restricted to blood, and TCR repertoires in tissue are likely to differ from TCR repertoires in blood. Even with the large sequencing depth, rarefaction of the sorted-subset datasets indicated that sequencing was incomplete. Pairwise subsampling indicated that sequencing depth was expected to affect the degree of clonotype sharing among donors. Compared with non-shared clonotypes, clonotypes shared by all four sorted-subset donors had higher generation probabilities. Naive subsets generally had larger estimated clonotype richness than memory subsets.

The source material was naive CD4+ T cells sorted from blood. Taken with the paper, the label for cell subset or site translates to: CD45RA+ positively selected. This receptor was taken from a woman in her twenties or thirties in good health. The V and J segments used are TRBV11-2 and TRBJ2-7, with 9 central nucleotides matching TRBD2. The sequenced DNA: TGTGCCAGCAGACGCCCGGGACTAGCCCCCTACGAGCAGTACTTC. This encodes CASRRPGLAPYEQYF.